This TCR beta chain was profiled in a study of blood T cell repertoires in COVID-19. Trimming stripped 3 bases from V and 6 bases from J, with 15 bases between. CDR3 length: 15 residues. Germline CDR1 is MGHRA and CDR2 is YSYEKL. The table came from immunoSEQ multiplex PCR; TCRdb's copy has only in-frame clones and leaves some out. The table records roughly 200,000 clones, around 83% of them present only once. Input material: peripheral blood. The chain employs TRBV4-1 and TRBJ1-5; maybe TRBD1 (5 bases). The source is a human donor in a cohort sampled during active COVID-19. The CDR3 DNA reads as TGCGCCAGCAGCCAGTCTACAGGAGACCTTCAGCCCCAGCATTTT. It codes for CASSQSTGDLQPQHF.